The clone carrying this T cell receptor (beta chain) was detected a few times. Its cognate antigen is unknown. A library of TCRbeta sequences, prepared with unique molecular identifiers, was generated. Via MiXCR, TCRdb re-called the PCR reads, giving one row per CDR3 protein. Of about 130,000 distinct CDR3 sequences listed, roughly 9% are singletons. The data are from a study of T-cell reconstitution after alpha-beta-depleted transplantation in children. Whole-study findings and limits: As was reported, about two months after transplant, alpha-beta T cells came from several hundred expanded graft clones.

This material consisted of PBMCs, mostly from graft donor cells, taken 180 days after TCRalphabeta/CD19-depleted stem cell transplant. The sequence came from a girl in the first two years of life who had a stem cell transplant for combined immunodeficiency, so the T cells may come from the graft donor.

The CDR3 reads CASSFLFSTPNTGELFF. The CDR3 bases are TGTGCCAGCAGCTTCCTCTTCTCGACGCCCAACACCGGGGAGCTGTTTTTT. The chain employs TRBV27 and TRBJ2-2; D is unresolved. The CDR3 length is 17 residues. CDR1 MNHEY and CDR2 SMNVEV come from the germline V gene (reference sequence). Trimming took 6 bases from V and 2 from J, leaving 19 bases between them.